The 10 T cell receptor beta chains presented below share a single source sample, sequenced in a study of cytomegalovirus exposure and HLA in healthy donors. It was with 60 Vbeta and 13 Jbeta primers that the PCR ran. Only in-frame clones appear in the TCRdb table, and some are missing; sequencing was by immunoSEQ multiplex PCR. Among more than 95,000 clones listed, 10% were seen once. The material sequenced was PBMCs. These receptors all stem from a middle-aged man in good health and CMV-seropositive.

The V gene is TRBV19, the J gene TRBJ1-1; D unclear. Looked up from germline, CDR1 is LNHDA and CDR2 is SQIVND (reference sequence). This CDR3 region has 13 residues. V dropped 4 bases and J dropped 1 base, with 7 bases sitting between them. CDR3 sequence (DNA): TGTGCCAGTAGTACTGGAGCGAACACTGAAGCTTTCTTT. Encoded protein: CASSTGANTEAFF. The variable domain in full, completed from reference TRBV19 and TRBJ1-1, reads DGGITQSPKYLFRKEGQNVTLSCEQNLNHDAMYWYRQDPGQGLRLIYYSQIVNDFQKGDIAEGYSVSREKKESFPLTVTSAQKNPTAFYLCASSTGANTEAFFGQGTRLTVV.

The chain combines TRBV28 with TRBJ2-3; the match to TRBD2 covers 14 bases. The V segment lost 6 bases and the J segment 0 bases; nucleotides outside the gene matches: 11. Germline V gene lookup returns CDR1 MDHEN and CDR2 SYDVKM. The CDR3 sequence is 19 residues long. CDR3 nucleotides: TGTGCCAGCAGCACCCGAAGGACTAGCGGGAGGACTAGCACAGATACGCAGTATTTT. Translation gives CASSTRRTSGRTSTDTQYF.

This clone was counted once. CDR3 DNA sequence: TGTGCCAGTACCGATATCTTAGTACTAGCGGGTCCAGATACGCAGTATTTT. Translated: CASTDILVLAGPDTQYF. The V gene is TRBV19, the J gene TRBJ2-3, with TRBD2 matching 9 bases. Germline loops: CDR1 LNHDA, CDR2 SQIVND (reference sequence). This CDR3 contains 17 residues. Trimming took 7 bases from V and 4 from J; bases not matched to a gene: 15.

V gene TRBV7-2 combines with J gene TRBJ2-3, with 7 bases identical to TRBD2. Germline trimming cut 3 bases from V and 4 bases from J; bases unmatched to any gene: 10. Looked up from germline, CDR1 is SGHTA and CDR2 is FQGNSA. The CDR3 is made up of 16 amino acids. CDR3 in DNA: TGTGCCAGCAGCTTCGGCGGCGGGAGTGGCGCAGATACGCAGTATTTT. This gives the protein CASSFGGGSGADTQYF. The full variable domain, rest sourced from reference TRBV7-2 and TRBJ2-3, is GAGVSQSPSNKVTEKGKDVELRCDPISGHTALYWYRQSLGQGLEFLIYFQGNSAPDKSGLPSDRFSAERTGGSVSTLTIQRTQQEDSAVYLCASSFGGGSGADTQYFGPGTRLTVL.

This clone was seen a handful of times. CDR3 loop: CASSSPVLQETQYF. In DNA form, the CDR3 reads TGTGCCAGCAGCTCCCCAGTGCTTCAGGAGACCCAGTACTTC. This chain uses TRBV7-8 with TRBJ2-5; D is ambiguous. Germline CDR1 and CDR2: SGHVS and FQNEAQ. The CDR3 covers 14 residues. The V gene lost 4 bases and the J gene lost 5 bases, with 14 bases spanning the gap.

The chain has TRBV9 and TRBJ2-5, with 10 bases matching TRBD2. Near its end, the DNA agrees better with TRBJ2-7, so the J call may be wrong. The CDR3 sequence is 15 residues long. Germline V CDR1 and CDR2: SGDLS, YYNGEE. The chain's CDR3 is CASSPRTSGTYEQYF. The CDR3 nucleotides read TGTGCCAGCAGCCCCCGGACTAGCGGAACCTACGAGCAGTACTTC.

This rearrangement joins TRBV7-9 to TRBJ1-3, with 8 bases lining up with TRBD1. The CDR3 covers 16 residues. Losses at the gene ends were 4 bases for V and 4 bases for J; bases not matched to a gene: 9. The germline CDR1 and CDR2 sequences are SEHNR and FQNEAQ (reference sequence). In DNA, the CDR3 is TGTGCCAGCAGCTCCTATCCGACAGGGGACGGAAACACCATATATTTT. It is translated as CASSSYPTGDGNTIYF.

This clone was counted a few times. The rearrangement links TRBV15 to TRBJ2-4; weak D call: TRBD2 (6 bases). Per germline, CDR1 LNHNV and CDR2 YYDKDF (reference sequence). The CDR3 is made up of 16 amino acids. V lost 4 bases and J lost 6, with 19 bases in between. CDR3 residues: CATSTRGDSLGNIQYF. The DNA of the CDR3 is TGTGCCACCAGCACCCGCGGGGACTCGTTAGGAAACATTCAGTACTTC.

CDR3 DNA sequence: TGTGCCAGCTCACCTACTAGCGGGAGGGAGGATGAGCAGTTCTTC. Its translation: CASSPTSGREDEQFF. The chain joins TRBV18 to TRBJ2-1, with 13 bases aligning to TRBD2. In germline, CDR1 is KGHSH, CDR2 LQKENI. The CDR3 spans 15 residues. The V and J ends lost 3 bases and 8 bases, in that order; junction bases with no gene match: 4.

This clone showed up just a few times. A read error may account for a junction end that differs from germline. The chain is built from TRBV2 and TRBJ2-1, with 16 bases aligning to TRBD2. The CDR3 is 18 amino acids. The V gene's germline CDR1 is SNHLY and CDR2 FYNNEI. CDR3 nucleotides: TGTGCCAGCAGAGAAGGGACTAGCGGGAGGGCCCCCTACAATGAGCAGTTCTTC. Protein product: CASREGTSGRAPYNEQFF.